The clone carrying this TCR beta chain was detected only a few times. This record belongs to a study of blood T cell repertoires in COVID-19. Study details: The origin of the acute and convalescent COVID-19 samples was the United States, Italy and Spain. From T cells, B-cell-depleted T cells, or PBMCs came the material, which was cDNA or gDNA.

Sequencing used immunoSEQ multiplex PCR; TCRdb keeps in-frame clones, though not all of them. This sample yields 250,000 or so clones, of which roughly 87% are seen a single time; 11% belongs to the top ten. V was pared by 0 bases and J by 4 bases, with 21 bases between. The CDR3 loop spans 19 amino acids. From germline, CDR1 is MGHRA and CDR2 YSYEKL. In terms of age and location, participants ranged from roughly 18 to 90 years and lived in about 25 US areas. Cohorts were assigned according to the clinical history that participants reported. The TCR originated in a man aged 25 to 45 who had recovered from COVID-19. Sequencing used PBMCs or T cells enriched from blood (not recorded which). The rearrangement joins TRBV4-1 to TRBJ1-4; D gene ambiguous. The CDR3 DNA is TGCGCCAGCAGCCAAGACCCACTTCTTGCGGGGTGGAGTAATGAAAAACTGTTTTTT. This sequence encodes CASSQDPLLAGWSNEKLFF.